These 10 T cell receptor beta chains were sequenced from one sample in a study of cytomegalovirus exposure and HLA in healthy donors. Primers included in the PCR were 60 Vbeta and 13 Jbeta primers. Libraries were prepared by immunoSEQ multiplex PCR; TCRdb keeps only in-frame clonotypes and omits some of them. The sample holds some 170,000 clones, under 80% seen once. The specimen sequenced was PBMCs. The receptors derive from a human donor in good health.

This clone occurred once. The rearrangement joins TRBV7-2 to TRBJ2-1; 9 nucleotides align to TRBD2. CDR1 is SGHTA and CDR2 is FQGNSA in the germline V gene. There are 17 residues in the CDR3. V lost 6 bases and J lost 4; bases outside the gene matches: 13. The CDR3 protein is CASRPRGTSGPYNEQFF. The CDR3 DNA is TGTGCCAGCAGGCCTCGAGGTACTAGCGGGCCTTACAATGAGCAGTTCTTC.

Details on this clone: An end of the junction does not agree with germline; a read error may underlie this. This rearrangement joins TRBV7-7 to TRBJ1-2; tentative D call: TRBD1 (6 bases). The CDR3 extends over 12 amino acids. The germline V gene has CDR1 SSHAT and CDR2 FNYEAQ (reference sequence). The CDR3 bases are TGTGCTAGCAGCAATTACAGGGTCCTATACACCTTC. Translating it yields CASSNYRVLYTF.

The V gene is TRBV28, the J gene TRBJ1-5; D is unresolved. This CDR3 region has 12 residues. CDR1 and CDR2 (germline): MDHEN, SYDVKM. Trimming pared 6 bases from V and 9 bases from J, leaving 12 bases between. The DNA of the CDR3 is TGTGCCAGCAGCATATCTGAGGGGCCCCAGCATTTT. It specifies CASSISEGPQHF.

The sample holds a few counts of this clone. The chain uses TRBV4-1 and TRBJ1-5, with no clear D. Trimming removed 3 bases from V and 6 bases from J, with 12 bases in between. This CDR3 is 14 amino acids long. CDR1 and CDR2 (germline): MGHRA, YSYEKL. CDR3 in amino acids: CASSQPEPGQPQHF. For the CDR3, the DNA is TGCGCCAGCAGCCAGCCCGAGCCAGGTCAGCCCCAGCATTTT.

This clone was picked up a small number of times. The chain uses TRBV7-6 and TRBJ2-2; the D gene is possibly TRBD2 (6 bases). Trimming removed 1 base at V and 4 bases at J, with 13 bases between. CDR3 length equals 16 residues. The V gene's germline CDR1 is SGHVS and CDR2 FNYEAQ. The CDR3 region has the DNA TGTGCCAGCAGCTTAGGTTTAGGGAGGAGCACCGGGGAGCTGTTTTTT. This encodes CASSLGLGRSTGELFF.

This clone appeared once. V gene TRBV6-5 combines with J gene TRBJ2-3, with D unresolved. Trimming removed 7 bases from V and 5 bases from J, with 13 bases in between. From germline, CDR1 is MNHEY and CDR2 SVGAGI. This CDR3 has 13 residues. CDR3 residues: CASTKSNKDTQYF. The CDR3 nucleotides read TGTGCCAGCACCAAGTCGAACAAAGATACGCAGTATTTT.

The chain recombines TRBV6-5 with TRBJ1-1, with unresolved D. Germline assignment: CDR1 MNHEY and CDR2 SVGAGI. V lost 6 bases, J lost 1 base, and 9 bases lay in between. The length of the CDR3 is 13 residues. The CDR3 bases are TGTGCCAGCAGCACAAATCGGAACACTGAAGCTTTCTTT. Its protein product is CASSTNRNTEAFF.

The chain joins TRBV28 to TRBJ2-5; 12 positions match TRBD1. V lost 7 bases, J lost 5 bases, and 8 bases stayed unmatched. CDR1 and CDR2 (germline): MDHEN, SYDVKM. The CDR3 length is 15 residues. The CDR3: CASKGTGGARETQYF. In nucleotides, the CDR3 is TGTGCCAGCAAAGGGACAGGGGGCGCCCGGGAGACCCAGTACTTC. The variable domain in full, with the rest retrieved from reference TRBV28 and TRBJ2-5, is DVKVTQSSRYLVKRTGEKVFLECVQDMDHENMFWYRQDPGLGLRLIYFSYDVKMKEKGDIPEGYSVSREKKERFSLILESASTNQTSMYLCASKGTGGARETQYFGPGTRLLVL.

This clone is labeled as medium-sized (0.01 to 0.1%). The chain has TRBV5-6 and TRBJ2-3, with D maybe TRBD2 (6 bases). The V and J ends lost 0 bases and 3 bases respectively, with 14 bases between them. This CDR3 contains 16 residues. Germline loops: CDR1 SGHDT, CDR2 YYEEEE. CDR3 in amino acids: CASSLGAGTGTDTQYF. Written as DNA, the CDR3 is TGTGCCAGCAGCTTGGGGGCGGGGACGGGTACAGATACGCAGTATTTT.

In its sample, this clone was seen a few times. The CDR3 loop reads CASSITSGGTYEQYF. The DNA of the CDR3 is TGTGCCAGTAGTATCACTAGCGGGGGAACTTACGAGCAGTACTTC. The rearrangement links TRBV19 to TRBJ2-7; 11 bases are a match to TRBD2. V trimming: 3 bases; J trimming: 4 bases; junction bases outside the gene matches: 5. This CDR3 contains 15 residues. CDR1 LNHDA and CDR2 SQIVND come from the germline V gene (reference sequence). The entire variable domain, with the rest obtained from reference TRBV19 and TRBJ2-7, is as follows: DGGITQSPKYLFRKEGQNVTLSCEQNLNHDAMYWYRQDPGQGLRLIYYSQIVNDFQKGDIAEGYSVSREKKESFPLTVTSAQKNPTAFYLCASSITSGGTYEQYFGPGTRLTVT.